This passage covers 22 T cell receptor beta chains from one sample sequenced in a study of persistence of HIV-infected CD4 T cells. The immunoSEQ assay was version 4, run in survey mode. Clones were read by immunoSEQ multiplex PCR, and TCRdb kept only the in-frame ones, dropping some. The repertoire consists of about 39,000 clones, with more than 75% occurring once and the leading ten covering around 5%. The stimulus was an HIV-1 Gag 15-mer peptide pool, about 1 ug/peptide/mL. CD40L/CD69 double-negative CD45RO-high memory CD4+ T cells were collected. These receptors' targets are unknown. Material: cultured CD4+ T cells from PBMCs, obtained from a patient who received antiretroviral therapy. The origin of the receptors is an adult with HIV. The donor label of this sample is uncertain.

This chain uses TRBV29-1 with TRBJ2-7; D is unclear. V lost 1 base and J lost 0, with 13 bases in between. The CDR3 sequence is 15 residues long. In germline, CDR1 is SQVTM, CDR2 ANQGSEA. As DNA, the CDR3 is TGCAGCGTTGAAGGAGTACCTGAAAGCTCCTACGAGCAGTACTTC. Its protein product is CSVEGVPESSYEQYF.

The genes are TRBV7-2 and TRBJ1-4; possibly TRBD1 for D (6 bases). In germline, CDR1 is SGHTA, CDR2 FQGNSA. The CDR3 has 16 amino acids. V gave up 5 bases and J gave up 8 bases, with 21 bases separating them. In DNA, the CDR3 is TGTGCCAGCAGCCCCGATAGGGGGGGCTTTGGGGAAAAACTGTTTTTT. Translated, it gives CASSPDRGGFGEKLFF.

V is TRBV2 and J is TRBJ1-6; TRBD1 might be the D (5 bases). Trimming took 4 bases from V and 10 from J, leaving 17 bases between them. Germline CDR1 reads SNHLY; CDR2 reads FYNNEI. CDR3 length: 15 residues. CDR3: CASSAAQFGTSPLHF. For the CDR3, the DNA is TGTGCCAGCAGTGCAGCCCAATTTGGGACGTCACCCCTCCACTTT.

V usage is TRBV6-5 and J usage is TRBJ1-6; D is perhaps TRBD1 (5 bases). Trimming removed 7 bases at V and 10 bases at J, with 14 bases between. Per germline, CDR1 MNHEY and CDR2 SVGAGI. The CDR3 is 13 amino acids. The CDR3 reads CASTTLRESPLHF. In DNA, the CDR3 is TGTGCCAGCACCACCCTCAGGGAGTCACCCCTCCACTTT.

The chain joins TRBV3-1 (or the pseudogene TRBV3-2) to TRBJ1-1, with TRBD1 as a possible D gene (6 bases). The length of the CDR3 is 15 residues. Germline CDR1 reads LGHDT; CDR2 reads YNNKEL (reference sequence). V lost 4 bases and J 8 bases, leaving 20 bases between the germline ends. CDR3 in DNA: TGTGCCAGCAGCCTTTCAACTTTCCCTGACAGGGAAGCTTTCTTT. Translated: CASSLSTFPDREAFF.

This rearrangement joins TRBV7-9 to TRBJ1-5; D remains unclear. Germline V gene sequence: CDR1 SEHNR, CDR2 FQNEAQ (reference sequence). V lost 5 bases and J 4 bases, leaving 12 bases between the germline ends. This CDR3 spans 14 amino acids. Here the CDR3 reads CASSRAEKNQPQHF. CDR3 sequence (DNA): TGTGCCAGCAGCCGGGCCGAAAAGAATCAGCCCCAGCATTTT. The variable domain in full, completed from reference TRBV7-9 and TRBJ1-5, reads DTGVSQNPRHKITKRGQNVTFRCDPISEHNRLYWYRQTLGQGPEFLTYFQNEAQLEKSRLLSDRFSAERPKGSFSTLEIQRTEQGDSAMYLCASSRAEKNQPQHFGDGTRLSIL.

This sequence joins TRBV11-1 and TRBJ2-7; maybe TRBD2 (5 bases). This CDR3 region has 12 residues. Germline V gene lookup returns CDR1 SGHAT and CDR2 FQDESV (reference sequence). Deletions cut 6 bases from V and 1 base from J, with 7 bases between. The CDR3 protein is CASRRGSYEQYF. CDR3 sequence (DNA): TGTGCCAGCAGGCGCGGGTCCTACGAGCAGTACTTC.

J is TRBJ2-3 and V is TRBV9; the D gene is possibly TRBD2 (5 bases). V gave up 4 bases and J gave up 4 bases, with 19 bases separating them. Germline V gives CDR1 SGDLS, CDR2 YYNGEE. The CDR3 loop spans 16 amino acids. The CDR3 DNA is TGTGCCAGCAGCCCACCCTCTAGCCGCCTCGCAGATACGCAGTATTTT. Translating it yields CASSPPSSRLADTQYF.

V gene TRBV6-5 combines with J gene TRBJ2-7; D is tentatively TRBD1 or TRBD2 (7 bases each). CDR3 length: 13 amino acids. Deletions cut 8 bases from V and 11 bases from J, with 22 bases between. Germline values: CDR1 MNHEY, CDR2 SVGAGI. CDR3 in amino acids: CASGLGGTTGKYF. CDR3 sequence (DNA): TGTGCCAGCGGATTGGGGGGGACGACAGGGAAGTACTTC.

The gene calls are TRBV5-4 and TRBJ1-1; perhaps TRBD1 as D (5 bases). Trimming pared 4 bases from V and 1 base from J, leaving 11 bases between. The CDR3 contains 14 residues. CDR1 is SGHNT, CDR2 YYREEE, per germline (reference sequence). DNA for the CDR3: TGTGCCAGCAGCGACCCGACAGCGAACACTGAAGCTTTCTTT. This encodes CASSDPTANTEAFF.

The J gene is TRBJ1-1, the V gene TRBV24-1; TRBD1 matches 7 bases. The CDR3 runs 13 residues. Germline CDR1 is KGHDR and CDR2 is SFDVKD. Trimming removed 4 bases from V and 11 bases from J; junction bases left unmatched: 9. In nucleotides, the CDR3 is TGTGCCACCAGTGAAGGGGGCAGGAGCGAGGCTTTCTTT. Translating gives CATSEGGRSEAFF.

The rearrangement links TRBV7-2 to TRBJ2-1; 8 bases line up with TRBD2. The CDR3 spans 16 residues. The V gene end was trimmed by 1 base and the J gene end by 7 bases; junction bases not matched to a gene: 9. Germline loops: CDR1 SGHTA, CDR2 FQGNSA. CDR3 sequence (DNA): TGTGCCAGCAGCTTAGATTCTGGCGGGGGGTTAAATGAGCAGTTCTTC. As protein: CASSLDSGGGLNEQFF. The variable domain in full, with the rest retrieved from reference TRBV7-2 and TRBJ2-1, is GAGVSQSPSNKVTEKGKDVELRCDPISGHTALYWYRQSLGQGLEFLIYFQGNSAPDKSGLPSDRFSAERTGGSVSTLTIQRTQQEDSAVYLCASSLDSGGGLNEQFFGPGTRLTVL.

Here the CDR3 DNA reads TGTGCCAGCAGCTTAGACGGGACAGTTTACGAGCAGTTCTTC. Its protein product is CASSLDGTVYEQFF. V and J are TRBV7-2 and TRBJ2-1, with 7 bases aligning to TRBD1. V gave up 1 base and J gave up 10 bases; unmatched junction bases: 7. Looked up from germline, CDR1 is SGHTA and CDR2 is FQGNSA. This CDR3 is built from 14 residues. The variable domain in full, completed from reference TRBV7-2 and TRBJ2-1, reads GAGVSQSPSNKVTEKGKDVELRCDPISGHTALYWYRQSLGQGLEFLIYFQGNSAPDKSGLPSDRFSAERTGGSVSTLTIQRTQQEDSAVYLCASSLDGTVYEQFFGPGTRLTVL.

The chain combines TRBV3-1 (or the pseudogene TRBV3-2) with TRBJ2-7, with D possibly being TRBD1 (6 bases). Germline V gives CDR1 LGHDT, CDR2 YNNKEL (reference sequence). The CDR3 is 15 amino acids. Deletions cut 2 bases from V and 5 bases from J, with 16 bases between. CDR3 residues: CASSQQTGGWNEQYF. The CDR3 DNA reads as TGTGCCAGCAGCCAACAGACAGGAGGCTGGAACGAGCAGTACTTC.

The V gene is TRBV5-1, the J gene TRBJ2-3; D uncertain. This CDR3 contains 14 residues. The V end was cut by 4 bases, the J end by 2 bases, with 11 bases between. Looked up from germline, CDR1 is SGHRS and CDR2 is YFSETQ. This CDR3 reads CASSPGPVTDTQYF. Written as DNA, the CDR3 is TGCGCCAGCAGCCCGGGCCCTGTCACAGATACGCAGTATTTT.

The chain couples TRBV21-1 to TRBJ2-7; no check of the table's D call, TRBD2, against the DNA was made. TRBV21-1 is a documented pseudogene. This CDR3 is 15 amino acids long. CDR3 coding DNA: TGTGCCAGCAGAACTGAGAGCCTTAAGTACTACGAGCAGTACTTC. Its protein product is CASRTESLKYYEQYF.

This chain uses TRBV24-1 with TRBJ2-7; 7 nucleotides line up with TRBD1. The germline CDR1 and CDR2 sequences are KGHDR and SFDVKD. This CDR3 comprises 15 residues. The V segment lost 4 bases and the J segment 2 bases; nucleotides outside the gene matches: 7. This CDR3 is CATSDTGERTYEQYF. The CDR3 DNA follows: TGTGCCACCAGTGACACAGGGGAGAGAACCTACGAGCAGTACTTC.

The gene calls are TRBV28 and TRBJ1-5; 7 bases fit TRBD1. V gave up 5 bases and J gave up 7 bases; unmatched junction bases: 5. The CDR3 totals 13 residues. CDR1 and CDR2 (germline): MDHEN, SYDVKM. CDR3 DNA sequence: TGTGCCAGCAGTATAACAGGGGTGCAGCCCCAGCATTTT. Translation: CASSITGVQPQHF.

The chain uses TRBV11-2 and TRBJ2-7; 9 nucleotides match TRBD2. The CDR3 length is 15 residues. The J segment lost 4 bases and the V segment lost 5 bases, leaving 9 bases of the junction unmatched. The germline CDR1 and CDR2 sequences are SGHAT and FQNNGV. For the CDR3, the DNA is TGTGCCAGCAGCAACTTCGCGGGGGGGCCTTACGAGCAGTACTTC. Its translation: CASSNFAGGPYEQYF.

J is TRBJ2-7 and V is TRBV27; a possible D gene is TRBD2 (6 bases). The CDR3 is made up of 13 amino acids. Germline V lookup: CDR1 MNHEY, CDR2 SMNVEV (reference sequence). V gave up 7 bases and J gave up 6 bases, with 16 bases separating them. DNA for the CDR3: TGTGCCAGCACCCGAGGAGGGTTTGGCGAGCAGTACTTC. Protein: CASTRGGFGEQYF.

This clone was seen more than once but under ten times. CDR3 loop: CASSQVIGNQPQHF. The CDR3 bases are TGTGCCAGCAGCCAAGTTATTGGCAATCAGCCCCAGCATTTT. The chain combines TRBV3-1 (or the pseudogene TRBV3-2) with TRBJ1-5; no firm D call. Germline CDR1 reads LGHDT; CDR2 reads YNNKEL (reference sequence). V lost 1 base and J 2 bases, leaving 6 bases between the germline ends. The CDR3 spans 14 residues.

V and J are TRBV7-2 and TRBJ2-6; no clear D gene. The CDR3 runs to 13 residues. Germline CDR1 and CDR2: SGHTA and FQGNSA. V lost 5 bases and J lost 0, with 2 bases in between. CDR3 protein: CASSTSGANVLTF. For the CDR3, the DNA is TGTGCCAGCAGCACCTCTGGGGCCAACGTCCTGACTTTC.